This TCR beta chain was sequenced for a study of neurological immune-mediated disorders. Germline V gene lookup returns CDR1 SGHRS and CDR2 YFSETQ. Trimming cost V 0 bases and J 12 bases, with 21 bases left between them. CDR3 size: 15 residues. Study results and limitations: Sharing of CDR3 amino acid sequences among expanded clones across subjects was absent, suggesting private repertoires in all groups. Multiple sclerosis, the disease with the least TCR clonal expansion, fell below healthy controls, whereas HTLV-1-associated myelopathy showed the most.

There are many counts of this clonotype. Its antigen remains unknown. TCRdb redid the calling of the 5' RACE reads with MiXCR, one entry per CDR3 protein. The repertoire has about 20,000 distinct CDR3 sequences, more than 9% of them found once; the top ten carry approximately 21%. The source is a woman aged 55-69 years with HTLV-1-associated myelopathy (HAM/TSP). The gene calls are TRBV5-1 and TRBJ1-1; D perhaps matches TRBD1 (5 bases). Specimen: PBMCs. This CDR3 reads CASSLADGGTTLSFF. In DNA form, the CDR3 reads TGCGCCAGCAGCTTGGCCGACGGAGGGACCACTCTATCTTTCTTT.